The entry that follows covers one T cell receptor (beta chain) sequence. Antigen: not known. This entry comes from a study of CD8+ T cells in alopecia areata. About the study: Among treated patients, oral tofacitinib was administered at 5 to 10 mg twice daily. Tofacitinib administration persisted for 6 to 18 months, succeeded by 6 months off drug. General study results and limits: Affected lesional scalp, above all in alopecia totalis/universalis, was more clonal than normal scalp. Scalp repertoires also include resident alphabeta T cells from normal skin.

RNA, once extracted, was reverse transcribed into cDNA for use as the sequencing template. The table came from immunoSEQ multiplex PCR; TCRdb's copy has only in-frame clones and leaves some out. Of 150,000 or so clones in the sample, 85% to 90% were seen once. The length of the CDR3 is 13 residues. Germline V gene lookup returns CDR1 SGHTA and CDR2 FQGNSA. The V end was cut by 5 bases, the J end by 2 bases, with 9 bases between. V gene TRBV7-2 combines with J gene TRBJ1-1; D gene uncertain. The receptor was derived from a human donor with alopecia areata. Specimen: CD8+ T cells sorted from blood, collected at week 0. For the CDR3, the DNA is TGTGCCAGCAGCGCTTGGATTAACACTGAAGCTTTCTTT. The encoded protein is CASSAWINTEAFF.